The subject of this entry is one T cell receptor (beta chain). Antigen specificity is unknown. The sample comes from a study of shared clonotypes between healthy human individuals. Only in-frame clones appear in the TCRdb table, and some are missing; sequencing was by immunoSEQ multiplex PCR. Among about 2.3 million clones listed, 85% to 95% were seen once. Study-level results: Sequencing depth was predicted to influence how clonotypes are shared among donors.

The TCR comes from a young man in good health. Some clones in this sample may be carry-over from other donors' samples. Material for sequencing was naive CD4+ T cells from PBMCs. Subset noted: CD45RA+ positively selected.

In DNA, the CDR3 is TGTGCCAGCAAAGACCGCTTCCCGGGATCCTACAATGAGCAGTTCTTC. Its translation: CASKDRFPGSYNEQFF. The rearrangement uses TRBV6-6 and TRBJ2-1, with TRBD2 as a possible D gene (5 bases). Between the trimmed V and J ends, which lost 7 bases and 1 base, there was a span of 17 bases. The CDR3 totals 16 residues. Germline CDR1 MNHNY, CDR2 SVGAGI (reference sequence).